This record concerns one T cell receptor (beta chain) sequence. The target antigen is unknown. The repertoire was sequenced with immunoSEQ multiplex PCR; TCRdb's copy has only in-frame clones and lacks some. The data show some 500,000 clones, about 96% seen once. From germline, CDR1 is MNHEY and CDR2 SVGAGI. Trimming at V came to 4 bases and at J to 1 base, leaving 2 bases not matched to a gene. CDR3 length: 15 residues. This record belongs to a study of shared clonotypes between healthy human individuals. Broader study findings: Among donors, sharing of clonotypes was expected to be affected by sequencing depth. Donors were few, which limited the genetic and exposure-history diversity represented.

This chain uses TRBV6-5 with TRBJ2-1; 9 nucleotides agree with TRBD1. This TCR came from a woman aged 25 to 39 in good health. The sequencing input was naive CD4+ T cells sorted from blood. Specified subset: CD45RA+ positively selected. The CDR3 spells CASSWGQGSYNEQFF. The CDR3 coding sequence is TGTGCCAGCAGTTGGGGACAGGGTTCCTACAATGAGCAGTTCTTC.